This T cell receptor (beta chain) was identified during a study of early T cells in non-severe SARS-CoV-2 infection (TCRdb year 2021). A note on the overall study: TCR sequencing used bulk RNA from unsorted whole blood, so alpha and beta chains could not be paired.

What the work shows at the level of the full study, not this receptor alone: VDJdb matching was skewed toward anti-spike CD8 responses and likely underestimated virus-specific expansions, missing private and CD4 specificities.

Set within a cohort of healthcare workers in London, UK, this nested case-control study involved weekly PCR testing of nasopharyngeal swabs along with blood sampling. Healthcare workers were enrolled in the week of the UK lockdown, from 23 to 31 March 2020, and were followed every week for up to 16 weeks. CDR1 is given as SGHTA and CDR2 as FQGNSA, both from the germline V gene. The cysteine opens and the phenylalanine closes a CDR3 of 16 amino acids. The sequence is cut down to CDR3 DNA, 48 bases in frame from base 1. Here V drops 2 bases and J drops 9 bases, and the junction holds 11 bases not matched to any gene. This clonotype was detected many times. Its antigen has not been determined. Base qualities were left out, and no much larger clone turns up one base away. Preparation of the library involved 5' RACE. Instrument on record: NextSeq 500. In the TCR library protocol, unique molecular identifiers were attached to individual cDNA molecules to correct for PCR bias and sequencing error. Both TCR alpha and beta chains were sequenced, and tight co-correlation was observed between alpha and beta sequence abundances in each sample. On the authors' methods: Decombinator V4 was used to perform V gene, J gene and CDR3 annotation of TCR sequences. Expanded TCRs were defined as changing significantly between any two time points under a Poisson model with p below 0.0001. Abundances of TCRs were expressed as counts per million after normalisation to the total number of TCRs sequenced in each sample. MAIT TCRs were defined by TRAV1-2 paired with TRAJ12, TRAJ20 or TRAJ33, and iNKT TCRs by TRAV10 paired with TRAJ18. VDJdb, accessed on 1 November 2021, was searched for TCRs annotated for CMV, EBV and SARS-CoV-2, and TCRs annotated for more than one antigen were excluded. The public reads were reprocessed in TCRdb via fastp at Q25 and MiXCR, keeping in-frame beta chains. One record per CDR3 amino acid sequence lists the most common genes and DNA. For this entry, the V and J calls and clone size follow TCRdb and not the study's own pipeline. The sample yields 99,000 or so distinct CDR3 sequences; about 15% were counted once. Roughly 1.3% of the sample lies in the top ten.

The sequence is built from TRBV7-2 and TRBJ2-1; TRBD2 lines up with 9 middle nucleotides. The TCR was taken from an adult who was a healthcare worker with PCR-confirmed SARS-CoV-2 infection or an uninfected control (not recorded which). The material sequenced was whole blood. This receptor carries the CDR3 CASSLWLAGGEREQFF. The DNA is as follows: TGTGCCAGCAGCTTATGGTTGGCGGGAGGGGAGCGTGAGCAGTTCTTC.